These 30 T cell receptor beta chains came from one sample sequenced in a study of T cells in Graves' hyperthyroidism and ophthalmopathy. It was RNA transcripts that yielded the amplified TCR beta CDR3 regions. HTBI primers drove first-round RT-PCR of the TCR CDR3. TCRdb ran MiXCR on the multiplex PCR reads and lists one entry per CDR3 protein. The sample contains around 690,000 distinct CDR3 sequences, roughly a sixth of which appear only once. Material: blood. These receptors all stem from a man aged 45-65 years with Graves' hyperthyroidism.

The CDR3 here is CASSATGGAGTEAFF. The CDR3 region has the DNA TGTGCCAGCAGCGCCACAGGGGGAGCTGGGACTGAAGCTTTCTTT. V is TRBV28 and J is TRBJ1-1, with 8 bases lining up with TRBD1. The trim removed 6 bases at V and 5 bases at J, leaving 11 bases unmatched. CDR1 and CDR2 (germline): MDHEN, SYDVKM. CDR3 length: 15 residues.

Concerning this clonotype: A much larger clonotype is one base distant, so this may be a read error. The J gene is TRBJ2-5, the V gene TRBV9; no firm D call. Per germline, CDR1 SGDLS and CDR2 YYNGEE. This CDR3 comprises 13 residues. In DNA, the CDR3 is TGTGTCAGCAGCGTAGACCTCAAAGAGACCCAGTACTTC. It translates to CVSSVDLKETQYF.

This clonotype was seen at least ten times. This sequence joins TRBV20-1 and TRBJ2-5; maybe TRBD2 (5 bases). The CDR3 loop spans 15 amino acids. In germline, CDR1 is DFQATT, CDR2 SNEGSKA (reference sequence). Between the trimmed V and J ends, which lost 1 base and 2 bases, there was a span of 14 bases. The CDR3 DNA reads as TGCAGTGCTAGAGGGTTACGGGATGTACAAGAGACCCAGTACTTC. Translated, it gives CSARGLRDVQETQYF.

The V call is TRBV6-4, the J call TRBJ1-5, with D unclear. The CDR3 contains 17 residues. The V end was cut by 6 bases, the J end by 6 bases, with 24 bases between. The germline V gene encodes CDR1 MRHNA and CDR2 SNTAGT. Here the CDR3 DNA reads TGTGCCAGCAGCGCGATCCGGGCCTCAATCCTCCGTCAGCCCCAGCATTTT. Translating gives CASSAIRASILRQPQHF.

The sample holds many counts of this clonotype. The genes are TRBV5-1 and TRBJ2-1, with unresolved D. The CDR3 sequence is 15 residues long. With 1 base removed from V and 0 bases from J, the gap between germline ends came to 8 bases. CDR1 SGHRS and CDR2 YFSETQ come from the germline V gene. The CDR3 DNA reads as TGCGCCAGCAGCTTGCTGACGGGCTCCTACAATGAGCAGTTCTTC. Residues: CASSLLTGSYNEQFF.

In its sample, this clonotype was seen many times. V usage is TRBV28 and J usage is TRBJ2-2; a weak D match, TRBD1 (6 bases). Germline values: CDR1 MDHEN, CDR2 SYDVKM. This CDR3 comprises 17 residues. Trimming left V 3 bases short and J 0 bases short, with 14 bases between. The CDR3: CASSFVATGANTGELFF. CDR3 in DNA: TGTGCCAGCAGTTTTGTTGCGACAGGAGCGAACACCGGGGAGCTGTTTTTT.

This clonotype was detected a few times. J is TRBJ1-4 and V is TRBV10-1; tentative D call: TRBD1 (5 bases). The germline CDR1 and CDR2 sequences are WNHNN and SYGVQD (reference sequence). The CDR3 sequence is 14 residues long. Deletions cut 8 bases from V and 3 bases from J, with 13 bases between. This chain's CDR3 is CASGDSTSNEKLFF. In DNA, the CDR3 is TGCGCCAGCGGGGACTCGACTTCTAATGAAAAACTGTTTTTT.

This clonotype was seen many times. The chain carries TRBV6-2 or TRBV6-3 and TRBJ1-1; D is perhaps TRBD1 (5 bases). The CDR3 spans 14 residues. Trimming shortened V by 0 bases and J by 5 bases, and 10 bases separated the two germline ends. CDR1 is MNHEY and CDR2 is SVGEGT in the germline V gene. The CDR3 DNA reads as TGTGCCAGCAGTTACTCGAGGGGTCGGACTGAAGCTTTCTTT. Translating it yields CASSYSRGRTEAFF.

This clonotype was counted a few times. This rearrangement joins TRBV12-5 to TRBJ2-1, with D perhaps TRBD1 (5 bases). Germline V gives CDR1 LGHNT, CDR2 FRNRAP. The V and J ends lost 1 base and 5 bases respectively, with 9 bases between them. The CDR3 sequence is 14 residues long. The CDR3 loop is CASGLDQGHNEQFF. The CDR3 DNA sequence: TGTGCTAGTGGTTTGGACCAGGGCCACAATGAGCAGTTCTTC.

J is TRBJ2-3 and V is TRBV7-8; 8 bases fit TRBD1. Looked up from germline, CDR1 is SGHVS and CDR2 is FQNEAQ. J gave up 2 bases and V 4 bases, and 8 bases lay outside the gene matches. The length of the CDR3 is 16 residues. The CDR3 sequence: CASSSPTGDITDTQYF. The DNA for the CDR3 is TGTGCCAGCAGCTCCCCGACAGGGGATATCACAGATACGCAGTATTTT.

There are a few counts of this clonotype. This chain joins TRBV5-4 and TRBJ2-2; a possible D gene is TRBD2 (5 bases). V was shortened by 4 bases and J by 6 bases, with 13 bases between the two germline ends. Germline V lookup: CDR1 SGHNT, CDR2 YYREEE (reference sequence). The CDR3 has 14 amino acids. CDR3 bases: TGTGCCAGCAGCACGCTCCTAGCACCCGGGGAGCTGTTTTTT. It yields the protein CASSTLLAPGELFF.

As for this clonotype: Because the CDR3 is missing its conserved closing phenylalanine or tryptophan, this is likely a read error. The chain couples TRBV12-5 to TRBJ1-1, with TRBD1 identical over 7 bases. The CDR3 is 14 residues long. The germline V gene has CDR1 LGHNT and CDR2 FRNRAP. V shed 7 bases and J 3 bases; nucleotides not matched to a gene: 8. This chain's CDR3 is CASAPPTGYTEAFV. CDR3 sequence (DNA): TGTGCTAGTGCCCCACCGACAGGGTACACTGAAGCTTTCGTT.

This clonotype was observed a few times. The V call is TRBV3-1, the J call TRBJ2-7, with D unclear. Trimming left V 0 bases short and J 0 bases short, with 9 bases between. CDR1 is LGHDT and CDR2 is YNNKEL in the germline V gene (reference sequence). The CDR3 has 15 amino acids. The CDR3 reads CASSQDRTSSYEQYF. The CDR3 region has the DNA TGTGCCAGCAGCCAAGACCGGACCAGCTCCTACGAGCAGTACTTC.

The chain combines TRBV4-1 with TRBJ2-5; 9 bases are a match to TRBD2. This CDR3 contains 15 residues. V lost 0 bases to trimming and J lost 9 bases; unmatched junction nucleotides: 8. Germline CDR1 MGHRA, CDR2 YSYEKL. The DNA for the CDR3 is TGCGCCAGCAGCCAAGATCCTAGTAGCGGGAGCCCCCAGTACTTC. Translated, it gives CASSQDPSSGSPQYF.

In this sample, this clonotype turned up many times. The chain is built from TRBV11-2 and TRBJ2-7, with TRBD2 identical over 9 bases. The CDR3 runs 16 residues. The V gene end was trimmed by 5 bases and the J gene end by 4 bases; junction bases not matched to a gene: 12. Germline CDR1 and CDR2: SGHAT and FQNNGV. CDR3 sequence: CASSLMTGTSLYEQYF. The CDR3, as DNA: TGTGCCAGCAGCCTAATGACCGGGACTAGCCTGTACGAGCAGTACTTC.

This chain uses TRBV20-1 with TRBJ1-5; D gene ambiguous. The length of the CDR3 is 12 residues. Germline lookup yields CDR1 DFQATT and CDR2 SNEGSKA (reference sequence). The V end was cut by 0 bases, the J end by 2 bases, with 2 bases between. The DNA of the CDR3 is TGCAGTGCTAGAGACGGCAATCAGCCCCAGCATTTT. Translated, it gives CSARDGNQPQHF.

V and J are TRBV20-1 and TRBJ1-6; D remains ambiguous. This CDR3 contains 12 residues. CDR1 and CDR2 from the germline V gene are DFQATT and SNEGSKA (reference sequence). DNA of the CDR3: TGCAGCTCGGGCCTCCCAAATTCACCCCTCCACTTT. It codes for CSSGLPNSPLHF.

This clonotype was seen at least ten times. This sequence joins TRBV7-2 and TRBJ1-1; TRBD1 is a possible D gene (6 bases). Germline V gene sequence: CDR1 SGHTA, CDR2 FQGNSA. V was shortened by 0 bases and J by 0 bases, with 17 bases between the two germline ends. The length of the CDR3 is 18 residues. The CDR3: CASSLAVPRDTLNTEAFF. The CDR3, as DNA: TGTGCCAGCAGCTTAGCGGTCCCCCGGGACACCCTGAACACTGAAGCTTTCTTT.

This clonotype occurred a few times. The chain has TRBV3-1 and TRBJ2-3, with unresolved D. CDR1 and CDR2 (germline): LGHDT, YNNKEL (reference sequence). The CDR3 runs to 17 residues. V was trimmed by 1 base and J by 4 bases, leaving 18 bases between them. CDR3 sequence (DNA): TGTGCCAGCAGCCAAGTTTGGCTACGGAGAGGCCCAGATACGCAGTATTTT. Translated: CASSQVWLRRGPDTQYF.

The table lists this clonotype with a few counts. The chain recombines TRBV6-5 with TRBJ2-7, with D unclear. Trimming removed 3 bases from V and 7 bases from J, with 13 bases in between. CDR1 is MNHEY and CDR2 is SVGAGI in the germline V gene. This CDR3 has 13 residues. CDR3 sequence (DNA): TGTGCCAGCAGTTATACCTTAATCGGGGAGCAGTACTTC. Protein sequence: CASSYTLIGEQYF.

This clonotype was observed a handful of times. V is TRBV7-2 and J is TRBJ2-1, with no clear D. V lost 4 bases and J 4 bases, leaving 14 bases between the germline ends. This CDR3 contains 15 residues. CDR1 is SGHTA and CDR2 is FQGNSA in the germline V gene. In DNA form, the CDR3 reads TGTGCCAGCAGCTCAGAAAGCTACCCTTACAATGAGCAGTTCTTC. It translates to CASSSESYPYNEQFF.

This chain uses TRBV30 with TRBJ2-6; no definite D call. Trimming shortened V by 2 bases and J by 0 bases, and 5 bases separated the two germline ends. Germline V gene data show CDR1 as GTSNPN and CDR2 as SVGIG (reference sequence). The CDR3 is made up of 14 amino acids. The CDR3 region has the DNA TGTGCCTGGAGTCAAAACTCTGGGGCCAACGTCCTGACTTTC. Residues: CAWSQNSGANVLTF. Based on the CDR3 plus reference TRBV30 and TRBJ2-6, the full variable domain is SQTIHQWPATLVQPVGSPLSLECTVEGTSNPNLYWYRQAAGRGLQLLFYSVGIGQISSEVPQNLSASRPQDRQFILSSKKLLLSDSGFYLCAWSQNSGANVLTFGAGSRLTVL.

Note on this clonotype: This may arise from a read error, as a much more abundant clone is one base away. Likely a read error: the CDR3 ends without its conserved phenylalanine or tryptophan. CDR3 loop: CASHGVRYNEQFC. The CDR3 DNA follows: TGTGCCAGCCATGGGGTGCGCTACAATGAGCAGTTCTGC. This chain connects TRBV7-9 to TRBJ2-1, with D unclear. The length of the CDR3 is 13 residues. Trimming removed 8 bases from V and 3 bases from J, with 11 bases in between. Germline CDR1 is SEHNR and CDR2 is FQNEAQ (reference sequence).

This clonotype was found many times. This chain links TRBV11-2 with TRBJ2-5; D is undetermined. CDR1 and CDR2 from the germline V gene are SGHAT and FQNNGV. V lost 1 base and J 1 base, leaving 10 bases between the germline ends. This CDR3 has 15 residues. The CDR3 sequence is CASSLVWDSQETQYF. The CDR3 DNA is TGTGCCAGCAGCTTAGTTTGGGATTCCCAAGAGACCCAGTACTTC.

This clonotype was counted between two and nine times. The chain links TRBV5-1 to TRBJ2-2; TRBD2 agrees at 12 bases. This CDR3 has 15 amino acids. The J segment lost 7 bases and the V segment lost 5 bases, leaving 6 bases of the junction unmatched. Per germline, CDR1 SGHRS and CDR2 YFSETQ. The CDR3: CASRLLAGGGGELFF. CDR3 bases: TGCGCCAGCAGACTACTAGCGGGAGGCGGCGGGGAGCTGTTTTTT.

Ten or more counts support this clonotype. The chain joins TRBV30 to TRBJ2-3; 13 bases line up with TRBD2. After removal of 2 bases from V and 6 bases from J, the junction contained 8 bases not matched to a gene. Germline V gene data show CDR1 as GTSNPN and CDR2 as SVGIG (reference sequence). This CDR3 has 16 amino acids. CDR3 coding DNA: TGTGCCTGGAGTCTCGGGACTAGCGGGACCACTGATACGCAGTATTTT. Its translation: CAWSLGTSGTTDTQYF.

This clonotype was observed at least ten times. The chain recombines TRBV27 with TRBJ2-7; 10 bases fit TRBD1. Germline values: CDR1 MNHEY, CDR2 SMNVEV (reference sequence). Trimming removed 4 bases from V and 7 bases from J; junction bases left unmatched: 4. CDR3 length: 13 residues. Here the CDR3 DNA reads TGTGCCAGCAGTTCCGACAGGGGGCAGGAGCAGTACTTC. Protein: CASSSDRGQEQYF.

This clonotype was detected only a few times. This rearrangement joins TRBV29-1 to TRBJ1-2; D uncertain. The CDR3 is 12 amino acids. V lost 4 bases to trimming and J lost 5 bases, with 11 bases between them. The germline gives CDR1 SQVTM, CDR2 ANQGSEA. CDR3 sequence reads: CSVVDGPYGYTF. CDR3 DNA: TGCAGCGTTGTGGACGGACCTTATGGCTACACCTTC.

This clonotype was recorded a few times. The chain couples TRBV29-1 to TRBJ1-3; D might be TRBD1 (6 bases). V was clipped by 6 bases and J by 0 bases, with 12 bases between them. This CDR3 contains 14 residues. Per germline, CDR1 SQVTM and CDR2 ANQGSEA. The CDR3 here is CSVDGQISGNTIYF. CDR3 in DNA: TGCAGCGTCGACGGACAGATCTCTGGAAACACCATATATTTT.

At least ten counts were recorded for this clonotype. The chain uses TRBV20-1 and TRBJ2-3, with 8 bases identical to TRBD2. The CDR3 sequence is 15 residues long. The ends lost 5 bases at V and 0 bases at J; junction bases unmatched: 7. Germline assignment: CDR1 DFQATT and CDR2 SNEGSKA (reference sequence). The CDR3, as DNA: TGCAGTGCTTCTGGACTAGCTGCAAGCACAGATACGCAGTATTTT. Translated: CSASGLAASTDTQYF.